Presented here are 25 T cell receptor beta chains from one specimen sequenced in a study of shared clonotypes between healthy human individuals. Sequencing was performed with immunoSEQ multiplex PCR; in TCRdb, only in-frame clones are kept and a portion is missing. Of 550,000 to 700,000 clones listed, around three quarters are singletons. The sequencing input was memory CD4+ T cells sorted from blood. As to subset: CD45RA-negative fraction. The source of these receptors is a woman in her thirties in good health.

The genes are TRBV9 and TRBJ1-3; no clear D gene. Trimming shortened V by 5 bases and J by 4 bases, and 13 bases separated the two germline ends. Germline values: CDR1 SGDLS, CDR2 YYNGEE. The CDR3 is made up of 14 amino acids. The DNA for the CDR3 is TGTGCCAGCAGTGCGCAGGCGGGGGGAAACACCATATATTTT. Translated: CASSAQAGGNTIYF.

The chain employs TRBV28 and TRBJ1-2; 8 bases are a match to TRBD1. CDR3 length: 14 amino acids. The V gene end was trimmed by 6 bases and the J gene end by 2 bases; junction bases not matched to a gene: 5. Per germline, CDR1 MDHEN and CDR2 SYDVKM. The CDR3 loop is CASRQGARNYGYTF. For the CDR3, the DNA is TGTGCCAGCAGGCAGGGGGCGAGGAACTATGGCTACACCTTC.

The chain carries TRBV2 and TRBJ2-7, with TRBD2 matching 7 bases. V lost 10 bases, J lost 1 base, and 7 bases stayed unmatched. This CDR3 has 13 amino acids. Germline CDR1 SNHLY, CDR2 FYNNEI. The CDR3 bases are TGTGCCACCCAGCGGGACGCATCCTACGAGCAGTACTTC. This codes for CATQRDASYEQYF.

The rearrangement uses TRBV4-2 and TRBJ2-1, with 12 bases lining up with TRBD2. The CDR3 covers 17 residues. Germline CDR1 reads LGHNA; CDR2 reads YNFKEQ. Germline trimming cut 1 base from V and 6 bases from J; bases unmatched to any gene: 7. CDR3 sequence: CASSQGLAGGPANEQFF. Written as DNA, the CDR3 is TGTGCCAGCAGCCAAGGGCTAGCGGGAGGGCCGGCCAATGAGCAGTTCTTC.

V is TRBV11-2 and J is TRBJ2-2; D is perhaps TRBD2 (7 bases). The CDR3 is 16 residues long. Trimming pared 4 bases from V and 6 bases from J, leaving 18 bases between. Germline CDR1 and CDR2: SGHAT and FQNNGV. CDR3 protein: CASSSGAGGGSGELFF. The CDR3 DNA is TGTGCCAGCAGCTCCGGGGCGGGCGGGGGCTCCGGGGAGCTGTTTTTT. The entire variable domain, with the rest obtained from reference TRBV11-2 and TRBJ2-2, is as follows: EAGVAQSPRYKIIEKRQSVAFWCNPISGHATLYWYQQILGQGPKLLIQFQNNGVVDDSQLPKDRFSAERLKGVDSTLKIQPAKLEDSAVYLCASSSGAGGGSGELFFGEGSRLTVL.

The CDR3 reads CASSRTMMKGDTQYF. As DNA, the CDR3 is TGTGCCAGCAGCCGGACTATGATGAAGGGAGATACGCAGTATTTT. V gene TRBV7-9 combines with J gene TRBJ2-3; possible D gene TRBD2, 6 bases. This CDR3 region has 15 residues. Germline lookup yields CDR1 SEHNR and CDR2 FQNEAQ (reference sequence). V lost 5 bases and J 5 bases, leaving 17 bases between the germline ends.

V gene TRBV5-1 combines with J gene TRBJ1-2; possible D gene TRBD1, 5 bases. Germline assignment: CDR1 SGHRS and CDR2 YFSETQ. Trimming removed 1 base at V and 6 bases at J, with 7 bases between. There are 12 residues in the CDR3. This CDR3 is CASSLMGDGYTF. The CDR3 bases are TGCGCCAGCAGCTTGATGGGGGATGGCTACACCTTC.

The chain uses TRBV7-2 and TRBJ2-1, with TRBD2 matching 10 bases. V was clipped by 1 base and J by 7 bases; unmatched bases: 7. The CDR3 is 16 residues long. Germline V lookup: CDR1 SGHTA, CDR2 FQGNSA. The CDR3 sequence: CASSLGQLAGANEQFF. The CDR3 nucleotides read TGTGCCAGCAGCTTAGGTCAGCTAGCGGGAGCAAATGAGCAGTTCTTC.

The rearrangement joins TRBV7-9 to TRBJ1-1, with D maybe TRBD1 (6 bases). The CDR3 covers 17 residues. Germline CDR1 reads SEHNR; CDR2 reads FQNEAQ (reference sequence). V was cut by 3 bases and J by 0 bases, with 17 bases left in between. In nucleotides, the CDR3 is TGTGCCAGCAGCTTCGACCGAGGACAGAGCATGAACACTGAAGCTTTCTTT. Translation: CASSFDRGQSMNTEAFF.

V usage is TRBV5-4 and J usage is TRBJ2-7; TRBD1 agrees at 7 bases. The J segment lost 4 bases and the V segment lost 2 bases, leaving 6 bases of the junction unmatched. Germline assignment: CDR1 SGHNT and CDR2 YYREEE (reference sequence). This CDR3 region has 14 residues. The CDR3 protein is CASSFRQGGYEQYF. Here the CDR3 DNA reads TGTGCCAGCAGCTTCCGACAGGGCGGATACGAGCAGTACTTC.

This clone was recorded a few times. This chain joins TRBV18 and TRBJ2-6, with TRBD2 matching over 13 bases. CDR1 is KGHSH, CDR2 LQKENI, per germline. The CDR3 runs 18 residues. With 3 bases clipped from V and 5 bases from J, the junction kept 7 bases outside the gene matches. The DNA of the CDR3 is TGTGCCAGCTCACCGGGACTAGCGGGGTCCCTTAGGGCCAACGTCCTGACTTTC. Protein sequence: CASSPGLAGSLRANVLTF.

The chain recombines TRBV10-1 with TRBJ2-3; D possibly corresponds to TRBD2 (5 bases). There are 14 residues in the CDR3. Looked up from germline, CDR1 is WNHNN and CDR2 is SYGVQD (reference sequence). V lost 6 bases and J lost 7, with 17 bases in between. The CDR3: CASSPAQSGNTQYF. The CDR3 DNA reads TGCGCCAGCAGCCCAGCCCAATCCGGGAATACGCAGTATTTT.

This clone was found a few times. This chain joins TRBV27 and TRBJ2-1; D might be TRBD2 (5 bases). Between the trimmed V and J ends, which lost 6 bases and 10 bases, there was a span of 19 bases. There are 14 residues in the CDR3. Germline lookup yields CDR1 MNHEY and CDR2 SMNVEV (reference sequence). CDR3 bases: TGTGCCAGCAGGGGTCGAGGACTGACGTCGGAGCAGTTCTTC. Translated, it gives CASRGRGLTSEQFF.

The chain has TRBV28 and TRBJ2-5; D uncertain. Germline CDR1 is MDHEN and CDR2 is SYDVKM. There are 13 residues in the CDR3. V dropped 5 bases and J dropped 4 bases, with 11 bases sitting between them. The CDR3 spells CASSAIFPETQYF. As DNA, the CDR3 is TGTGCCAGCAGTGCAATATTTCCAGAGACCCAGTACTTC.

V gene TRBV7-2 combines with J gene TRBJ2-1; 7 nucleotides match TRBD2. Germline assignment: CDR1 SGHTA and CDR2 FQGNSA. V trimming: 3 bases; J trimming: 13 bases; junction bases outside the gene matches: 6. The CDR3 sequence is 12 residues long. The CDR3 nucleotides are TGTGCCAGCAGCTTCCGGACTAGTGAACAGTTCTTC. This translates into CASSFRTSEQFF.

This chain joins TRBV12-5 and TRBJ1-5; D unclear. CDR3 length equals 12 residues. Germline-derived CDR1 and CDR2 are LGHNT and FRNRAP. Deletions cut 2 bases from V and 4 bases from J, with 3 bases between. The CDR3 bases are TGTGCTAGTGGTTTGCTAAATCAGCCCCAGCATTTT. It is translated as CASGLLNQPQHF.

CDR3 DNA sequence: TGTGCCAGCAGTGGAATATCGAGGACAGGGGGCTCCGGCTACGAGCAGTACTTC. Translating it yields CASSGISRTGGSGYEQYF. The chain joins TRBV6-1 to TRBJ2-7; 11 bases line up with TRBD1. With V trimmed by 4 bases and J by 3 bases, 14 bases remained unmatched. The germline gives CDR1 MNHNS, CDR2 SASEGT. This CDR3 has 18 residues.

A few counts support this clone. The rearrangement joins TRBV27 to TRBJ2-3; a possible D gene is TRBD2 (6 bases). This CDR3 is built from 15 residues. CDR1 MNHEY and CDR2 SMNVEV come from the germline V gene (reference sequence). Trimming removed 3 bases at V and 6 bases at J, with 16 bases between. The CDR3 here is CASSLRDFVPDTQYF. The CDR3 bases are TGTGCCAGCAGTTTGCGGGACTTCGTACCGGATACGCAGTATTTT.

The V call is TRBV5-6, the J call TRBJ1-2; 7 bases align to TRBD1. Germline lookup yields CDR1 SGHDT and CDR2 YYEEEE. Losses at the gene ends were 4 bases for V and 4 bases for J; bases not matched to a gene: 7. This CDR3 has 14 residues. This CDR3 is CASSPPDRAYGYTF. The CDR3 DNA follows: TGTGCCAGCAGCCCCCCCGACAGGGCCTATGGCTACACCTTC.

This clone came up a few times. The rearrangement joins TRBV2 to TRBJ1-5; TRBD1 aligns across 8 bases. The CDR3 covers 15 residues. Trimming took 6 bases from V and 2 from J; bases not matched to a gene: 6. Germline lookup yields CDR1 SNHLY and CDR2 FYNNEI. As DNA, the CDR3 is TGTGCCAGCAGGCAGACAGGGGCGGGCAATCAGCCCCAGCATTTT. Amino acids: CASRQTGAGNQPQHF.

This clone showed up many times. The J gene is TRBJ1-5, the V gene TRBV2, with a tentative D call TRBD1 (5 bases). The germline gives CDR1 SNHLY, CDR2 FYNNEI. Trimming took 4 bases from V and 0 from J, leaving 22 bases between them. There are 19 residues in the CDR3. DNA for the CDR3: TGTGCCAGCAGTGTAACCGGGACGCAGGGTACCCATAGCAATCAGCCCCAGCATTTT. It codes for CASSVTGTQGTHSNQPQHF.

About this clone: A much larger clone sits a single nucleotide away, making a read error possible. The chain joins TRBV13 to TRBJ2-6, with D uncertain. The germline CDR1 and CDR2 sequences are PRHDT and FYEKMQ (reference sequence). Deletions cut 3 bases from V and 0 bases from J, with 6 bases between. The CDR3 contains 15 residues. The CDR3 here is CASSFRSSGANVLTF. CDR3 bases: TGTGCCAGCAGCTTCAGGAGCTCTGGGGCCAACGTCCTGACTTTC.

The rearrangement joins TRBV27 to TRBJ2-7, with 9 nucleotides matching TRBD1. Germline V gives CDR1 MNHEY, CDR2 SMNVEV (reference sequence). V was pared by 11 bases and J by 0 bases, with 8 bases of the junction left unmatched. The CDR3 is 14 residues long. The CDR3 sequence is CASLKTGGSYEQYF. CDR3 sequence (DNA): TGTGCCTCCCTAAAGACAGGGGGCTCCTACGAGCAGTACTTC.

Comments on this clone: In the same sample, other DNA sequences code for this CDR3. The rearrangement uses TRBV5-4 and TRBJ2-5; 7 positions match TRBD2. Germline loops: CDR1 SGHNT, CDR2 YYREEE (reference sequence). Trimming took 1 base from V and 1 from J; bases not matched to a gene: 4. The CDR3 is 15 residues long. CDR3 in amino acids: CASSLSGNFQETQYF. The CDR3 DNA follows: TGTGCCAGCAGCTTGAGCGGGAATTTCCAAGAGACCCAGTACTTC.

The chain is built from TRBV30 and TRBJ2-7; 11 bases match TRBD2. Germline values: CDR1 GTSNPN, CDR2 SVGIG (reference sequence). CDR3 length: 14 amino acids. After removal of 3 bases from V and 7 bases from J, the junction contained 8 bases not matched to a gene. CDR3 DNA sequence: TGTGCCTGGAGCGACGGACTAGCGGGTTATGAGCAGTACTTC. It is translated as CAWSDGLAGYEQYF.